The clone carrying this T cell receptor beta chain has just one count. Only in-frame clones appear in the TCRdb table, and some are missing; sequencing was by immunoSEQ multiplex PCR. In the table there are 57,000 or so clones, about 85% of which are singletons. The data are from a study of OX40 agonist ivuxolimab in advanced cancers. Trimming stripped 4 bases from V and 2 bases from J, with 15 bases between. Germline V lookup: CDR1 SGHDN, CDR2 FVKESK. This CDR3 region has 16 residues. This sequence originates from an adult with an advanced solid tumor such as melanoma, head and neck, liver or kidney cancer. Sequenced here: CD4+ or CD8+ T cells sorted from blood, sampled in a trial of the OX40 agonist ivuxolimab. V usage is TRBV14 and J usage is TRBJ1-3; D call uncertain. CDR3 in amino acids: CASSRNTGGTGNTIYF. CDR3 sequence (DNA): TGTGCCAGCAGCCGAAACACTGGAGGGACTGGAAACACCATATATTTT.